The source of this T cell receptor (beta chain) is a study of blood T cell repertoires in COVID-19. Clones were read by immunoSEQ multiplex PCR, and TCRdb kept only the in-frame ones, dropping some. The table lists roughly 110,000 clones, 85% to 90% of them singletons. Trimming took off 4 bases at V and 4 bases at J, with 19 bases between the two ends. CDR1 and CDR2 from the germline V gene are LGHDT and YNNKEL (reference sequence). The CDR3 is 16 amino acids. The TCR was taken from a woman between 45 and 60 years old with acute or convalescent COVID-19. The specimen sequenced was peripheral blood. V usage is TRBV3-1 (or the pseudogene TRBV3-2) and J usage is TRBJ1-2; TRBD1 might be the D (5 bases). The CDR3 loop is CASSPTQGSVIYGYTF. The CDR3 DNA reads as TGTGCCAGCAGCCCTACTCAGGGATCGGTCATCTATGGCTACACCTTC.